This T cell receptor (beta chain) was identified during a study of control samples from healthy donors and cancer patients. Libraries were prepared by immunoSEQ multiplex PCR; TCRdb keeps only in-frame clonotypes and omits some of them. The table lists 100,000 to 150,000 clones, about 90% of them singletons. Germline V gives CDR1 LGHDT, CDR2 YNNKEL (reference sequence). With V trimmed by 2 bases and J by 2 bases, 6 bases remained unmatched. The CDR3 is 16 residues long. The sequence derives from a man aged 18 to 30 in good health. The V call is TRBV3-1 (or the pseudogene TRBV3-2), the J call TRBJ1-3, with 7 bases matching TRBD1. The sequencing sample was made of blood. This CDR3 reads CASSQKLGGTGNTIYF. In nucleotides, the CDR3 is TGTGCCAGCAGCCAAAAATTAGGGGGCACTGGAAACACCATATATTTT.